This T cell receptor beta chain originates from a study of somatic mutations in cytotoxic T cells in rheumatoid arthritis. The V end lost 4 bases, the J end lost 3 bases, and 9 bases lay between the germline ends. CDR1 and CDR2 (germline): GTSNPN, SVGIG (reference sequence). The CDR3 has 12 amino acids. This clone was detected only once. Its antigen is still unknown. Study-wide results and limits: For CD8+ T-cell clonality, rheumatoid arthritis patients and age-matched healthy controls did not differ significantly. For patients with rheumatoid arthritis, CD8+ clonality went up with age, while healthy controls showed no such change.

In the authors' methods: Only a few patient CD8+ clones above 1% matched published virus-specific TCRB sequences. The repertoire was sequenced with immunoSEQ multiplex PCR; TCRdb's copy has only in-frame clones and lacks some. The DNA gave D and trimming, while V, J and clone size come from that table. The data hold fewer than 40,000 clones, with roughly 80% observed a single time. This chain links TRBV30 with TRBJ2-5; D is perhaps TRBD2 (6 bases). The sequence was collected from an adult with rheumatoid arthritis. Sequences were obtained from CD8+ T cells sorted from blood. The CDR3 loop is CAWTGGKETQYF. The CDR3 DNA reads as TGTGCCTGGACCGGGGGAAAAGAGACCCAGTACTTC. Full variable domain (missing parts from reference TRBV30 and TRBJ2-5): SQTIHQWPATLVQPVGSPLSLECTVEGTSNPNLYWYRQAAGRGLQLLFYSVGIGQISSEVPQNLSASRPQDRQFILSSKKLLLSDSGFYLCAWTGGKETQYFGPGTRLLVL.